This T cell receptor (beta chain) was sequenced for a study of long-term antiretroviral therapy in people with HIV. In its sample, this clone was seen a few times. Version v3.0 of the immunoSEQ assay was performed at survey level. The protocol was immunoSEQ multiplex PCR, while the TCRdb copy is restricted to in-frame clones and leaves out a portion. The sample has about 35,000 clones, 85% to 95% seen once. The CDR3 has 14 amino acids. Germline values: CDR1 SGHRS, CDR2 YFSETQ. The junction had 5 bases not matched to a gene; V was cut back by 7 bases and J by 5 bases. The receptor's source is a woman aged 45-65 years with HIV. The specimen comprised unsorted PBMCs, sampled 4.1 years after starting antiretroviral therapy. The chain carries TRBV5-1 and TRBJ1-6; the match to TRBD1 covers 8 bases. The CDR3 DNA sequence: TGCGCCAGCGGACAGGGCCGCGATAATTCACCCCTCCACTTT. Its protein product is CASGQGRDNSPLHF.